These 8 T cell receptor beta chains came from one sample sequenced in a study of T cell repertoires in cytomegalovirus infection. TCRdb reprocessed the reads via MiXCR and lists one record per CDR3 protein. The sample has roughly 280,000 distinct CDR3 sequences; roughly 15% are singletons. The sequencing input was PBMCs. These receptors were obtained from a human donor in good health (CMV status not recorded). Some clones in this sample may be carry-over from other donors' samples.

This clonotype showed up many times. This sequence joins TRBV15 and TRBJ1-6; no clear D gene. Deletions cut 5 bases from V and 8 bases from J, with 19 bases between. The CDR3 extends over 16 amino acids. The germline V gene has CDR1 LNHNV and CDR2 YYDKDF (reference sequence). Written as DNA, the CDR3 is TGTGCCACCAGCCGAAGAGGTCCGAGTACCGATTCACCCCTCCACTTT. Translation: CATSRRGPSTDSPLHF.

This clonotype was found many times. The J gene is TRBJ2-1, the V gene TRBV11-2; D perhaps matches TRBD2 (5 bases). The CDR3 totals 14 residues. CDR1 and CDR2 from the germline V gene are SGHAT and FQNNGV. V lost 5 bases, J lost 3 bases, and 11 bases lay in between. CDR3 amino acids: CASSLNGVYNEQFF. The CDR3 DNA is TGTGCCAGCAGCCTTAACGGGGTCTACAATGAGCAGTTCTTC.

Note on this clonotype: This may be a read error: a much more frequent sequence differs by one nucleotide. The chain's CDR3 is CASSLSSGENEKLYF. DNA of the CDR3: TGTGCCAGCAGCTTATCCTCCGGAGAAAATGAAAAACTGTATTTT. The J gene is TRBJ1-4, the V gene TRBV7-3; D not certain. This CDR3 is built from 15 residues. The V gene's germline CDR1 is SGHTA and CDR2 FQGTGA.

The chain carries TRBV6-5 and TRBJ1-5; D is uncertain. Germline V gene sequence: CDR1 MNHEY, CDR2 SVGAGI. V dropped 6 bases and J dropped 2 bases, with 20 bases sitting between them. The CDR3 extends over 17 amino acids. This CDR3 is CASSHSRTLEGNQPQHF. CDR3 coding DNA: TGTGCCAGCAGCCATAGTAGGACTTTAGAGGGCAATCAGCCCCAGCATTTT.

The chain couples TRBV20-1 to TRBJ1-1, with D possibly matching TRBD1 (5 bases). In germline, CDR1 is DFQATT, CDR2 SNEGSKA (reference sequence). V was cut by 3 bases and J by 0 bases, with 8 bases left in between. This CDR3 comprises 13 residues. CDR3 DNA sequence: TGCAGTGCTAGGCGGACACTGAACACTGAAGCTTTCTTT. As protein: CSARRTLNTEAFF.

The V call is TRBV20-1, the J call TRBJ2-1; D unresolved. V was cut by 0 bases and J by 8 bases, with 17 bases left in between. This CDR3 comprises 15 residues. CDR1 DFQATT and CDR2 SNEGSKA come from the germline V gene (reference sequence). The CDR3 loop is CSARDDGLAPHEQFF. The CDR3 DNA follows: TGCAGTGCTAGAGATGACGGCCTGGCACCCCATGAGCAGTTCTTC.

In its sample, this clonotype was seen a few times. The CDR3 here is CASSWTGELNTEAFF. The CDR3 DNA sequence: TGTGCCAGCAGCTGGACAGGGGAGCTGAACACTGAAGCTTTCTTT. The chain carries TRBV7-6 and TRBJ1-1, with TRBD1 identical over 9 bases. Germline V CDR1 and CDR2: SGHVS, FNYEAQ. The V gene end was trimmed by 4 bases and the J gene end by 0 bases; junction bases not matched to a gene: 3. The CDR3 contains 15 residues.

This chain joins TRBV19 and TRBJ1-1; a weak D match, TRBD1 (6 bases). V lost 0 bases, J lost 2 bases, and 22 bases lay in between. The CDR3 covers 19 residues. The germline CDR1 and CDR2 sequences are LNHDA and SQIVND (reference sequence). CDR3 sequence: CASSIEPSVYRVFNTEAFF. The DNA of the CDR3 is TGTGCCAGTAGTATAGAACCCTCCGTGTACAGGGTCTTTAACACTGAAGCTTTCTTT.